This entry lists 26 T cell receptor beta chains sequenced from one sample in a study of regulatory T cells in long-lasting Graves disease. Time point noted: newly diagnosed GD, antithyroid drugs for less than 3 months. PBMC RNA served as the TCR library source. Arm-PCR of CDR3 regions with iRepertoire HTBI primers generated TCR beta libraries. TCRdb redid the calling of the multiplex PCR reads with MiXCR, one entry per CDR3 protein. Of 300,000 to 400,000 distinct CDR3 sequences in the sample, over 15% were seen once. The same sample was also used in a study of T cells in Graves' hyperthyroidism and ophthalmopathy.

Material: peripheral blood mononuclear cells (PBMCs), obtained at new diagnosis, from a patient treated with antithyroid drugs. Receptors originate from a man aged 40-49 years with Graves disease.

The rearrangement uses TRBV11-3 and TRBJ2-5; 8 bases are a match to TRBD1. V shed 1 base, J shed 5 bases, and the junction held 6 bases outside the gene matches. CDR3 length: 15 residues. From germline, CDR1 is SGHNT and CDR2 YENEEA. CDR3: CASSLGRGPLETQYF. For the CDR3, the DNA is TGTGCCAGCAGCTTAGGCAGGGGGCCTTTGGAGACCCAGTACTTC. Full variable domain (remainder filled in from reference TRBV11-3 and TRBJ2-5): EAGVVQSPRYKIIEKKQPVAFWCNPISGHNTLYWYLQNLGQGPELLIRYENEEAVDDSQLPKDRFSAERLKGVDSTLKIQPAELGDSAVYLCASSLGRGPLETQYFGPGTRLLVL.

CDR3 nucleotide sequence: TGCGCCAGCAGCCAAGAGGGGGGATTGGGTAGTTCACCCCTCCACTTT. Its protein is CASSQEGGLGSSPLHF. The V and J genes are TRBV4-1 and TRBJ1-6, with D perhaps TRBD1 (5 bases). V was pared by 0 bases and J by 9 bases, with 15 bases between. Germline CDR1 MGHRA, CDR2 YSYEKL. The CDR3 runs 16 residues.

This clonotype was seen repeatedly, ten times or more. The chain is built from TRBV30 and TRBJ2-3, with D possibly TRBD1 on 5 matching bases. The germline V gene has CDR1 GTSNPN and CDR2 SVGIG (reference sequence). This CDR3 has 14 amino acids. The V end lost 0 bases, the J end lost 2 bases, and 9 bases lay between the germline ends. The CDR3 DNA sequence: TGTGCCTGGAGTGTAGCAGGGTACACAGATACGCAGTATTTT. This encodes CAWSVAGYTDTQYF.

In the case of this clonotype: This may arise from a read error, as a much more abundant clone is one base away. Here the CDR3 reads CASSLGRGQNDSPLHF. CDR3 in DNA: TGTGCCAGCAGTTTAGGGAGGGGACAGAATGATTCACCCCTCCACTTT. The chain couples TRBV12-3 or TRBV12-4 to TRBJ1-6; 7 nucleotides agree with TRBD1. This CDR3 region has 16 residues. Trimming removed 1 base from V and 8 bases from J; junction bases left unmatched: 8.

With respect to this clonotype: A junction end diverges from the germline sequence, so it may reflect a read error. The chain has TRBV2 and TRBJ1-3; D is unresolved. This CDR3 is built from 15 residues. Germline V gives CDR1 SNHLY, CDR2 FYNNEI. This CDR3 reads CVSSDRGTSGNTIYF. The CDR3 DNA reads TGTGTCAGCAGTGACCGCGGTACCTCTGGAAACACCATATATTTT.

This clonotype was seen ten or more times. The V gene is TRBV11-2, the J gene TRBJ2-3, with D maybe TRBD1 (5 bases). V gave up 1 base and J gave up 1 base, with 21 bases separating them. This CDR3 is 19 amino acids long. Germline CDR1 reads SGHAT; CDR2 reads FQNNGV. In DNA, the CDR3 is TGTGCCAGCAGCTTAGTAGGCAGCCCCAGGGATCTTGGCACAGATACGCAGTATTTT. It yields the protein CASSLVGSPRDLGTDTQYF.

The chain couples TRBV4-1 to TRBJ1-4, with a tentative D call TRBD1 (6 bases). The CDR3 is made up of 13 amino acids. V was pared by 11 bases and J by 5 bases, with 15 bases between. Germline-derived CDR1 and CDR2 are MGHRA and YSYEKL. The CDR3, as DNA: TGCGCCGCGAGGGGACAAAAGAATGAAAAACTGTTTTTT. This encodes CAARGQKNEKLFF.

Of note for this clonotype: A clone one base away is much larger, so this may be a read error. J is TRBJ2-3 and V is TRBV29-1; tentatively, D is TRBD2 (6 bases). The CDR3 is made up of 12 amino acids. With 6 bases removed from V and 4 bases from J, the gap between germline ends came to 11 bases. Germline CDR1 reads SQVTM; CDR2 reads ANQGSEA. The CDR3: CSVIASADTQYF. CDR3 DNA sequence: TGCAGCGTCATCGCTAGCGCAGATACGCAGTATTTT.

This clonotype was counted at least ten times. This chain uses TRBV7-2 with TRBJ1-4; D remains ambiguous. The CDR3 length is 13 residues. Germline V lookup: CDR1 SGHTA, CDR2 FQGNSA. V dropped 3 bases and J dropped 8 bases, with 10 bases sitting between them. CDR3 region: CASSLRTGEKLFF. The CDR3 DNA is TGTGCCAGCAGCTTGCGGACCGGGGAAAAACTGTTTTTT.

This clonotype was observed at least ten times. V is TRBV18 and J is TRBJ1-2; TRBD1 matches 8 bases. Trimming removed 1 base from V and 2 bases from J; junction bases left unmatched: 0. The germline V gene has CDR1 KGHSH and CDR2 LQKENI. This CDR3 has 14 residues. The CDR3 loop reads CASSPRTGNYGYTF. CDR3 bases: TGTGCCAGCTCACCACGGACAGGGAACTATGGCTACACCTTC.

This clonotype was seen many times. The V and J genes are TRBV28 and TRBJ2-7, with 9 nucleotides matching TRBD1. The germline gives CDR1 MDHEN, CDR2 SYDVKM. This CDR3 has 16 amino acids. J lost 0 bases, V lost 6 bases, and 9 bases had no gene match. CDR3 in amino acids: CASSSGQGHLSYEQYF. The CDR3 DNA reads TGTGCCAGCAGCTCGGGACAGGGTCATCTCTCCTACGAGCAGTACTTC.

This clonotype was seen a few times. One end of the junction is discordant with germline, which a read error may explain. This rearrangement joins TRBV29-1 to TRBJ2-1; a weak D match, TRBD2 (7 bases). This CDR3 contains 12 residues. CDR1 and CDR2 (germline): SQVTM, ANQGSEA. The CDR3 sequence is CSVEGKGGRALF. The CDR3, as DNA: TGCAGCGTTGAAGGCAAGGGGGGGCGAGCCCTCTTC.

This clonotype was picked up a small number of times. V is TRBV30 and J is TRBJ1-2, with D perhaps TRBD1 (5 bases). CDR1 and CDR2 (germline): GTSNPN, SVGIG (reference sequence). Between the trimmed V and J ends, which lost 2 bases and 3 bases, there was a span of 13 bases. This CDR3 is built from 14 residues. The CDR3 DNA reads TGTGCCTGGAGTAAACGGACGGGGGACTATGGCTACACCTTC. Translation gives CAWSKRTGDYGYTF.

This clonotype was seen at least ten times. The rearrangement links TRBV5-1 to TRBJ2-7; 8 bases are shared with TRBD2. Looked up from germline, CDR1 is SGHRS and CDR2 is YFSETQ. Trimming removed 4 bases from V and 0 bases from J; junction bases left unmatched: 9. The CDR3 length is 16 residues. The CDR3 is CASSATTSGNSYEQYF. In DNA, the CDR3 is TGCGCCAGCAGCGCCACTACTAGCGGAAACTCCTACGAGCAGTACTTC. Looking up the rest from reference TRBV5-1 and TRBJ2-7 gives the full variable domain: KAGVTQTPRYLIKTRGQQVTLSCSPISGHRSVSWYQQTPGQGLQFLFEYFSETQRNKGNFPGRFSGRQFSNSRSEMNVSTLELGDSALYLCASSATTSGNSYEQYFGPGTRLTVT.

In its sample, this clonotype was seen many times. This chain uses TRBV5-6 with TRBJ2-1; D is undetermined. V lost 0 bases, J lost 0 bases, and 4 bases lay in between. The CDR3 extends over 14 amino acids. Germline V gene lookup returns CDR1 SGHDT and CDR2 YYEEEE. CDR3 bases: TGTGCCAGCAGCTTGGGGTACTCCTACAATGAGCAGTTCTTC. This translates into CASSLGYSYNEQFF.

At least ten counts were recorded for this clonotype. The rearrangement joins TRBV20-1 to TRBJ2-5; tentative D call: TRBD1 (6 bases). The CDR3 extends over 15 amino acids. V dropped 0 bases and J dropped 4 bases, with 15 bases sitting between them. CDR1 is DFQATT, CDR2 SNEGSKA, per germline (reference sequence). CDR3 sequence reads: CSARDPYRVLETQYF. CDR3 bases: TGCAGTGCTAGAGACCCATACAGGGTTTTAGAGACCCAGTACTTC.

This clonotype was seen repeatedly, ten times or more. A clone one base away is much larger, so this may be a read error. The gene calls are TRBV11-3 and TRBJ2-7; TRBD1 matches 8 bases. The germline V gene encodes CDR1 SGHNT and CDR2 YENEEA. The CDR3 runs 13 residues. Trimming took 3 bases from V and 5 from J; bases not matched to a gene: 3. For the CDR3, the DNA is TGTGCCAGCAGCTTCGGACAGGGCAACGAGCAGTACTTC. It is translated as CASSFGQGNEQYF.

The gene calls are TRBV20-1 and TRBJ1-3, with D maybe TRBD1 (5 bases). The germline V gene encodes CDR1 DFQATT and CDR2 SNEGSKA (reference sequence). The V end was cut by 5 bases, the J end by 0 bases, with 5 bases between. The CDR3 spans 12 residues. In DNA form, the CDR3 reads TGCAGTGCTGACAGCTCTGGAAACACCATATATTTT. Translation: CSADSSGNTIYF.

The V gene is TRBV5-1, the J gene TRBJ1-4; TRBD1 aligns across 8 bases. The CDR3 sequence is 14 residues long. CDR1 and CDR2 (germline): SGHRS, YFSETQ. V trimming: 3 bases; J trimming: 4 bases; junction bases outside the gene matches: 2. CDR3 DNA sequence: TGCGCCAGCAGCTCGACAGGGGTTAATGAAAAACTGTTTTTT. As protein: CASSSTGVNEKLFF.

The chain is built from TRBV27 and TRBJ2-3; D perhaps matches TRBD2 (5 bases). Germline V gene lookup returns CDR1 MNHEY and CDR2 SMNVEV (reference sequence). This CDR3 spans 13 amino acids. V was cut by 3 bases and J by 3 bases, with 7 bases left in between. CDR3 sequence (DNA): TGTGCCAGCAGTTTCACTAGGACAGATACGCAGTATTTT. Amino acid sequence: CASSFTRTDTQYF.

This clonotype came up many times. This sequence joins TRBV24-1 and TRBJ2-3; 8 nucleotides agree with TRBD1. This CDR3 region has 16 residues. The V gene end was trimmed by 1 base and the J gene end by 6 bases; junction bases not matched to a gene: 8. Germline assignment: CDR1 KGHDR and CDR2 SFDVKD. CDR3 residues: CATSDFGQGSADTQYF. In DNA form, the CDR3 reads TGTGCCACCAGTGATTTTGGACAGGGCTCCGCCGATACGCAGTATTTT.

The table lists this clonotype with many counts. The rearrangement joins TRBV11-1 to TRBJ2-7; no clear D gene. Per the germline V gene, CDR1 is SGHAT and CDR2 is FQDESV (reference sequence). V lost 5 bases and J lost 7, with 18 bases in between. This CDR3 region has 14 residues. The CDR3 DNA is TGTGCCAGCAGCCCCGGAATATCGGCCAGAGAGCAGTACTTC. Amino acid sequence: CASSPGISAREQYF.

The chain uses TRBV11-1 and TRBJ2-2; possible D gene TRBD1, 5 bases. Germline V CDR1 and CDR2: SGHAT, FQDESV (reference sequence). V lost 4 bases to trimming and J lost 2 bases, with 11 bases between them. This CDR3 has 15 residues. CDR3 region: CASSSGHKNTGELFF. CDR3 nucleotide sequence: TGTGCCAGCAGCTCCGGACACAAAAACACCGGGGAGCTGTTTTTT.

This clonotype occurred many times. J is TRBJ1-4 and V is TRBV20-1; D unclear. Germline V gene data show CDR1 as DFQATT and CDR2 as SNEGSKA (reference sequence). The CDR3 length is 12 residues. The germline V and J ends were trimmed by 7 bases and 12 bases, with 18 bases remaining between them. CDR3 in amino acids: CSVPGISRELFF. The CDR3 nucleotides are TGCAGTGTGCCGGGGATTTCCCGAGAACTGTTTTTT.

The gene calls are TRBV9 and TRBJ2-5, with a possible D match to TRBD2 (5 bases). Between the trimmed V and J ends, which lost 0 bases and 2 bases, there was a span of 8 bases. Per germline, CDR1 SGDLS and CDR2 YYNGEE. The CDR3 has 14 amino acids. The CDR3 sequence is CASSVGRRQETQYF. The CDR3, as DNA: TGTGCCAGCAGCGTAGGACGGAGGCAAGAGACCCAGTACTTC.

In this sample, this clonotype turned up many times. The chain links TRBV11-2 to TRBJ2-7; 12 bases align to TRBD1. The CDR3 extends over 14 amino acids. The trim removed 0 bases at V and 12 bases at J, leaving 6 bases unmatched. Germline CDR1 reads SGHAT; CDR2 reads FQNNGV. CDR3 DNA sequence: TGTGCCAGCAGCTTAGACCCGGGACAGGGGGCGGTGTACTTC. Amino acid sequence: CASSLDPGQGAVYF.